Below, 8 T cell receptor beta chains from the same sample are listed, as sequenced in a study of tumor-infiltrating lymphocytes in primary liver carcinoma. The investigators made TCR beta cDNA from 400 to 550 ng total RNA, using a constant-region primer. Library construction for TCR beta comprised three nested multiplex PCR rounds performed with slightly modified ARM-PCR. In the first two PCR rounds, TRBV1-TRBV30 forward primers were paired with a C-beta reverse primer, and each round lasted about 9 cycles. Via MiXCR, TCRdb re-called the multiplex PCR reads, giving one row per CDR3 protein. Among 300,000 to 400,000 distinct CDR3 sequences listed, 65% were seen once. Researchers drew blood RNA from unsorted whole blood and extracted germline DNA as well. The source material was peripheral blood. These receptors came from a man aged 35 to 55 with primary liver carcinoma and hepatitis B virus infection.

Worth noting for this clonotype: One end of the junction is discordant with germline, which a read error may explain. J is TRBJ1-1 and V is TRBV29-1; maybe TRBD1 (5 bases). CDR3 length: 13 residues. The germline gives CDR1 SQVTM, CDR2 ANQGSEA. Here the CDR3 DNA reads TGCAGCGCTGGGGGTCATCCGAACACTGAAGCTTTCTTC. Translated, it gives CSAGGHPNTEAFF.

This clonotype was counted many times. CDR3 bases: TGTGCCAGCAGCTCGCAGGGGGCGGGGGATACGCAGTATTTT. It translates to CASSSQGAGDTQYF. The chain combines TRBV5-4 with TRBJ2-3; 8 nucleotides match TRBD1. The length of the CDR3 is 14 residues. V dropped 3 bases and J dropped 6; count of bases not matched to a gene: 6. Germline V gives CDR1 SGHNT, CDR2 YYREEE (reference sequence).

Turning to this clonotype: This could be a read error, since a much larger clone is one nucleotide away. CDR3 residues: CASSYFRLDSNQPQHF. CDR3 DNA sequence: TGTGCCAGCAGTTACTTTAGGCTAGATAGCAATCAGCCCCAGCATTTT. This rearrangement joins TRBV6-1 to TRBJ1-5; no clear D. The CDR3 loop spans 16 amino acids. Germline CDR1 MNHNS, CDR2 SASEGT. Trimming left V 5 bases short and J 0 bases short, with 14 bases between.

To note about this clonotype: This sequence may be a read error, since a much larger clone differs from it by one base. The V call is TRBV29-1, the J call TRBJ2-7, with D hard to call. There are 14 residues in the CDR3. Trimming took 3 bases from V and 7 from J, leaving 19 bases between them. Germline CDR1 and CDR2: SQVTM and ANQGSEA. The CDR3 region is CSVEAGLVGGEQYF. The CDR3 region has the DNA TGCAGCGTTGAGGCCGGTCTAGTGGGTGGGGAGCAGTACTTC.

This clonotype was seen many times. The chain couples TRBV6-5 to TRBJ2-1, with 12 bases identical to TRBD2. This CDR3 comprises 16 residues. V trimming: 7 bases; J trimming: 12 bases; junction bases outside the gene matches: 16. Germline-derived CDR1 and CDR2 are MNHEY and SVGAGI. The CDR3 loop is CASTFRTSGKPWPQFF. The CDR3 nucleotides are TGTGCCAGCACCTTCAGGACTAGCGGGAAGCCCTGGCCGCAGTTCTTC.

The V gene is TRBV6-6, the J gene TRBJ2-3, with D perhaps assigned TRBD1 or TRBD2 (5 bases each). This CDR3 is built from 18 residues. CDR1 is MNHNY, CDR2 SVGAGI, per germline (reference sequence). The germline V and J ends were trimmed by 4 bases and 0 bases, with 20 bases remaining between them. The DNA for the CDR3 is TGTGCCAGCAGTTTGGTGGGGGTATACGACCTTAGCACAGATACGCAGTATTTT. As protein: CASSLVGVYDLSTDTQYF.

With regard to this clonotype: This could be a read error, since a much larger clone is one nucleotide away. The J gene is TRBJ2-7, the V gene TRBV4-1; D might be TRBD1 (5 bases). The CDR3 length is 13 residues. Trimming shortened V by 1 base and J by 5 bases, and 9 bases separated the two germline ends. Germline V gene sequence: CDR1 MGHRA, CDR2 YSYEKL. CDR3 sequence: CASSQAPGHEQYF. The CDR3 bases are TGCGCCAGCAGCCAAGCCCCAGGGCACGAGCAGTACTTC.

Of note for this clonotype: An end of the junction does not agree with germline; a read error may underlie this. The chain combines TRBV29-1 with TRBJ2-2, with TRBD1 matching 8 bases. The CDR3 loop spans 16 amino acids. Germline CDR1 is SQVTM and CDR2 is ANQGSEA. The CDR3 sequence: CSVPSPGGVNTGELFF. Here the CDR3 DNA reads TGCAGCGTTCCGAGTCCAGGGGGCGTGAACACAGGGGAGCTGTTTTTT.